This T cell receptor (beta chain) was observed in a study of cytomegalovirus exposure and HLA in healthy donors. The PCR was carried out with 60 Vbeta primers and 13 Jbeta primers. Data came from immunoSEQ multiplex PCR; TCRdb stores just in-frame clones and leaves some out. The sample yields 190,000 or so clones, about four fifths seen once. The J segment lost 8 bases and the V segment lost 3 bases, leaving 9 bases of the junction unmatched. Per germline, CDR1 SEHNR and CDR2 FQNEAQ (reference sequence). The CDR3 length is 15 residues. Study observations and caveats: Among the sequence variants, a highly shared cluster was likely an artifact of sequencing.

This clone was seen just once. The antigen is unknown. The sequencing input was PBMCs. This rearrangement joins TRBV7-9 to TRBJ1-4, with 7 bases aligning to TRBD1. This sequence was found in a girl aged 10 to 17 in good health and CMV-seropositive. CDR3 residues: CASSFSDRFREKLFF. The DNA for the CDR3 is TGTGCCAGCAGCTTCTCGGACAGGTTTAGAGAAAAACTGTTTTTT.